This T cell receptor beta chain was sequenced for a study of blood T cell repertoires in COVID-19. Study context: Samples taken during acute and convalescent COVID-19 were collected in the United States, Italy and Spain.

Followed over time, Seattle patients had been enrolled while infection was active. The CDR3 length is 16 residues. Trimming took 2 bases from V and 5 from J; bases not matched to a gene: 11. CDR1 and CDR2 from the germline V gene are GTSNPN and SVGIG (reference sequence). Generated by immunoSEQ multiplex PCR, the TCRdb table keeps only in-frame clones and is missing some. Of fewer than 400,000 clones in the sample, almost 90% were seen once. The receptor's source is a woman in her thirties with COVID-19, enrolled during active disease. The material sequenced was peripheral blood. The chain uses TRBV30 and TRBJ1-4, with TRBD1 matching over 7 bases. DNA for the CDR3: TGTGCCTGGAGTATGGGGTCTGGGACAGAAAATGAAAAACTGTTTTTT. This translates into CAWSMGSGTENEKLFF.